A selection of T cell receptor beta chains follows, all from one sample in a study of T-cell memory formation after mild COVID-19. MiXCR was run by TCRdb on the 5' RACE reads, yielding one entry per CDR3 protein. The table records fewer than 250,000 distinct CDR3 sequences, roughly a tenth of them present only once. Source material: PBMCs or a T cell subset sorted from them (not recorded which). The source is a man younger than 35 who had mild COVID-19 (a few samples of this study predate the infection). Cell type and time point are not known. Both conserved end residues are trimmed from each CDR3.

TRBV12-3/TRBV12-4 ASTPQGNTIY
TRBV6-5 ASGDLNLDTQY
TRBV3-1 ASSPTGFTGELF
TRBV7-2 ASSLSQLRSQY
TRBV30 AGRGNSYNSPLH
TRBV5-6 ASSPRLTGSTPRAEAF
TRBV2 ASSGLAFTGPGEQF
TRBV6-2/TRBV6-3 ASSYESGAEAF
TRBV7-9 ASSFTGRNQPQH
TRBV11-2 ASSSRVYEQY
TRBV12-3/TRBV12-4 ASSFLDGNSPLH
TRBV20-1 SAIPGRGEQF
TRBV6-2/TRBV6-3 ASRTRGFNTDTQY
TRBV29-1 SAGGTSGMNTEAF
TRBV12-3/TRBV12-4 ASSLRDRGWGTEAF
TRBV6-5 ASSDYSYGYT
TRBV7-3 ASSIIGGYVGELF